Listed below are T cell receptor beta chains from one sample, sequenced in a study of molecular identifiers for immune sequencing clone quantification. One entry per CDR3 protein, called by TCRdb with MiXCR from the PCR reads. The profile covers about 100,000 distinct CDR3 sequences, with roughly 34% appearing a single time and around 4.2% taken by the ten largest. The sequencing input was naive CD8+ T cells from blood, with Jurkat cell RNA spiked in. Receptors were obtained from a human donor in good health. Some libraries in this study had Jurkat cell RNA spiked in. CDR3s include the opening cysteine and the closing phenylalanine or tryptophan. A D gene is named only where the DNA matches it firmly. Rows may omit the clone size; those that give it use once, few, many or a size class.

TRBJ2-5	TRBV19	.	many	TGTGCCAGTAGTTGGGCCCAGGCGGGGAAAGAGACCCAGTACTTC	CASSWAQAGKETQYF
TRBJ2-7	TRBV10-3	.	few	TGTGCCATCAGTGAGGGAAACGAGCAGTACTTC	CAISEGNEQYF
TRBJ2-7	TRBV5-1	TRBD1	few	TGCGCCAGCAGCTTGGTCAGACAGGGGGGTTACGAGCAGTACTTC	CASSLVRQGGYEQYF
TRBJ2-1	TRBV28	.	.	TGTGCCAGCACCCCCACGGTCGGTTACAATGAGCAGTTCTTC	CASTPTVGYNEQFF
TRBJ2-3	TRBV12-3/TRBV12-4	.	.	TGTGCCAGCAGAGCCCAGGGACATCGGACGACAGATACGCAGTATTTT	CASRAQGHRTTDTQYF
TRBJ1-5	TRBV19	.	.	TGTGCCAGTAGTTCGGGGGGCAATCAGCCCCAGCATTTT	CASSSGGNQPQHF
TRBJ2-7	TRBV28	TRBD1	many	TGCGCCAGCAGCTCGGGACAGCCCTACGAGCAGTACTTC	CASSSGQPYEQYF
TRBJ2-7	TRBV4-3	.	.	TGCGCCAGCAGCCACGGCAGGGAGGGGGGATACGAGCAGTACTTC	CASSHGREGGYEQYF
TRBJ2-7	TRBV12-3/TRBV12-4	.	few	TGTGCCAGCAGCTTGAACAGGGGACTCGGCGAGCAGTACTTC	CASSLNRGLGEQYF
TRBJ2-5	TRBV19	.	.	TGTGCCAGCTCTGCGTACCAAGAGACCCAGTACTTC	CASSAYQETQYF
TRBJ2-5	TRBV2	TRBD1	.	TGTGCCAGCAGTACAGGGGTGTCGATCCAAGAGACCCAGTACTTC	CASSTGVSIQETQYF
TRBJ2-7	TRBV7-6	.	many	TGTGCCAGCAGCTCCCAAGCGGGCGAGCAGTACTTC	CASSSQAGEQYF
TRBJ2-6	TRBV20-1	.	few	TGCAGTGCTAGTGGCGTCACAGACTCTGGGGCCAACGTCCTGACTTTC	CSASGVTDSGANVLTF
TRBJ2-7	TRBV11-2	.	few	TGTGCCAGCAGCCGGGACCCTATGGTCGAGCAGTACTTC	CASSRDPMVEQYF
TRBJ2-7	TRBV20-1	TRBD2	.	TGCAGTGCTAGAGATCGGACTAGCGGGATCTACGAGCAGTACTTC	CSARDRTSGIYEQYF